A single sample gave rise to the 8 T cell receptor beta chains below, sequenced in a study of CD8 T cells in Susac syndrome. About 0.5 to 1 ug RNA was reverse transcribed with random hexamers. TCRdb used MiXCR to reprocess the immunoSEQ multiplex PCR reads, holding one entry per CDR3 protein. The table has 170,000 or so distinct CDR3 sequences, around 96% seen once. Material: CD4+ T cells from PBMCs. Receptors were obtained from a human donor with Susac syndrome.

CDR3 residues: CASSVLGTPSETQYF. DNA of the CDR3: TGTGCCAGCAGCGTTCTTGGGACTCCTAGTGAGACCCAGTACTTC. The V gene is TRBV9, the J gene TRBJ2-5; a possible D gene is TRBD2 (6 bases). V lost 2 bases and J lost 5, with 16 bases in between. The CDR3 runs 15 residues. Germline assignment: CDR1 SGDLS and CDR2 YYNGEE.

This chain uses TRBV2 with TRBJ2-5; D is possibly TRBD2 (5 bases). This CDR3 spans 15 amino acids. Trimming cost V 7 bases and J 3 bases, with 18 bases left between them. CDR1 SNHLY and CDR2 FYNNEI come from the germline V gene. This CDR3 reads CASTKRTLREETQYF. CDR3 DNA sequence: TGTGCCAGCACTAAAAGGACCCTGCGGGAAGAGACCCAGTACTTC.

CDR3 in amino acids: CASSLWGQRSGELFF. Here the CDR3 DNA reads TGTGCCAGCAGTTTATGGGGACAGAGAAGCGGGGAGCTGTTTTTT. The chain couples TRBV28 to TRBJ2-2; 7 bases agree with TRBD1. The CDR3 extends over 15 amino acids. Germline loops: CDR1 MDHEN, CDR2 SYDVKM. The ends lost 0 bases at V and 7 bases at J; junction bases unmatched: 5.

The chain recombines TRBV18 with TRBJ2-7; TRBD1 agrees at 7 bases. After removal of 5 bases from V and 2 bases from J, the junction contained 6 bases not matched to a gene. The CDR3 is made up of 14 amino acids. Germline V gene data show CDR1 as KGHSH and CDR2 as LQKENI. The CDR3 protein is CASSSGQTPYEQYF. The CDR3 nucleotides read TGTGCCAGCTCATCGGGACAGACCCCCTACGAGCAGTACTTC. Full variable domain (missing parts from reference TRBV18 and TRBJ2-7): NAGVMQNPRHLVRRRGQEARLRCSPMKGHSHVYWYRQLPEEGLKFMVYLQKENIIDESGMPKERFSAEFPKEGPSILRIQQVVRGDSAAYFCASSSGQTPYEQYFGPGTRLTVT.

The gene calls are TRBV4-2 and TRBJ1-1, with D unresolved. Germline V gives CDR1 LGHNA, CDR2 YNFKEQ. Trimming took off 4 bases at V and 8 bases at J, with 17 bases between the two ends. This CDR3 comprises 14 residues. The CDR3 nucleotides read TGTGCCAGCAGCCCACCCGGGCCCAGGTCAGAAGCTTTCTTT. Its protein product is CASSPPGPRSEAFF.

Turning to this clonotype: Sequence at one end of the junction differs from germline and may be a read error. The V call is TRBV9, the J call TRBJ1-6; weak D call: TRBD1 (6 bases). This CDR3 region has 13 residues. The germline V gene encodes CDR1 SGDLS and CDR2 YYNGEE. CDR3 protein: CASSVTGNSPPHF. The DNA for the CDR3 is TGTGCCAGCAGCGTTACAGGGAATTCACCCCCCCACTTT.

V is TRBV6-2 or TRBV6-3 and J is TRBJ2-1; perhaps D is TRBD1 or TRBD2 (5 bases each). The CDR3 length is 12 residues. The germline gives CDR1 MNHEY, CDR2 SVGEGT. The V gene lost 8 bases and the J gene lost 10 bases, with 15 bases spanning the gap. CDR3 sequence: CASRALGDEQFF. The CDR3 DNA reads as TGTGCCAGCCGAGCCCTCGGGGACGAGCAGTTCTTC.

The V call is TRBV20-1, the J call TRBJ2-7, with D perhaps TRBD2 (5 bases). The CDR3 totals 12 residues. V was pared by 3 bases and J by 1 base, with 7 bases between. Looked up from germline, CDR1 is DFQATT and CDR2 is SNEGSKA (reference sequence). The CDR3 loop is CSASGESYEQYF. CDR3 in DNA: TGCAGTGCTAGCGGGGAATCCTACGAGCAGTACTTC.